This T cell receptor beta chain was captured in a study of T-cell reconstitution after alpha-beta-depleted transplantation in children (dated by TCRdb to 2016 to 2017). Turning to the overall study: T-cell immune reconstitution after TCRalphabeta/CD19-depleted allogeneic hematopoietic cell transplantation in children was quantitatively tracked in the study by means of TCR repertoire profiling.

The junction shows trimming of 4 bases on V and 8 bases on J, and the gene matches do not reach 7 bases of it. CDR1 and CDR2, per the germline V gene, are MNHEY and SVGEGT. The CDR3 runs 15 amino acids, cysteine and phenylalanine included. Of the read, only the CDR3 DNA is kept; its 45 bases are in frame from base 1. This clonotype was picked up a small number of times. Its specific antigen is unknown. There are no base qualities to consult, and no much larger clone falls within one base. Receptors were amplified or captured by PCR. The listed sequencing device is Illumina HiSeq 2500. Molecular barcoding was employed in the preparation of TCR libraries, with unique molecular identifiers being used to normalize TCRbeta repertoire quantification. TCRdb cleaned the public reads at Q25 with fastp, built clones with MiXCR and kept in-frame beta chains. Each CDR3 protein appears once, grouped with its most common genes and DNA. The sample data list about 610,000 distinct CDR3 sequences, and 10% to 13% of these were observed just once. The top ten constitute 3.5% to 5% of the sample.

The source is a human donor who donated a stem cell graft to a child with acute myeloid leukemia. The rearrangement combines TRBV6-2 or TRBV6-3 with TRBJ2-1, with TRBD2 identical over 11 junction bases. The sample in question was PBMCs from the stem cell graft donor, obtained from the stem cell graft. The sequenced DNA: TGTGCCAGCAGTTGGATAGCGGGAGGGAGAGATGAGCAGTTCTTC. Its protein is CASSWIAGGRDEQFF.